Each of the 26 T cell receptor beta chains below was sequenced from the same sample in a study of patients and donors after allogeneic stem cell transplantation. TCRdb fed the RT-PCR reads into MiXCR, producing one record per CDR3 protein. The table has around 200,000 distinct CDR3 sequences, around 40% seen once; the top ten hold around 10%. The sequencing input was blood, either unsorted or a sorted T cell fraction (not recorded which). All receptors come from a human donor who was either an allogeneic HSCT recipient or a stem cell or donor lymphocyte infusion donor (not recorded which). It is not recorded whose cells these are; they may come from a transplant donor.

The rearrangement uses TRBV20-1 and TRBJ2-5; 8 bases map to TRBD2. The CDR3 has 13 amino acids. Germline-derived CDR1 and CDR2 are DFQATT and SNEGSKA (reference sequence). J gave up 3 bases and V 4 bases, and 4 bases lay outside the gene matches. The CDR3 loop reads CSAIGTSKETQYF. The CDR3 DNA is TGCAGTGCTATCGGGACTAGTAAAGAGACCCAGTACTTC.

J is TRBJ1-5 and V is TRBV5-1; 9 bases fit TRBD1. The trim removed 0 bases at V and 8 bases at J, leaving 6 bases unmatched. The CDR3 has 15 amino acids. CDR1 is SGHRS and CDR2 is YFSETQ in the germline V gene. CDR3 residues: CASSLDGQGLKPQHF. CDR3 coding DNA: TGCGCCAGCAGCTTGGATGGACAGGGGCTGAAGCCCCAGCATTTT.

The chain employs TRBV5-1 and TRBJ2-7, with 7 bases matching TRBD2. The CDR3 consists of 14 residues. Germline V gene data show CDR1 as SGHRS and CDR2 as YFSETQ. Trimming cost V 3 bases and J 2 bases; bases outside gene matches: 5. The CDR3, as DNA: TGCGCCAGCAGCTCCGGGACTAATCCCTACGAGCAGTACTTC. It translates to CASSSGTNPYEQYF.

The CDR3 loop is CASSSPLEGGGETQYF. The CDR3 DNA reads TGTGCCAGCAGTTCCCCACTGGAGGGGGGCGGAGAGACCCAGTACTTC. The J gene is TRBJ2-5, the V gene TRBV28; D tentatively fits TRBD1 or TRBD2 (6 bases each). V was trimmed by 4 bases and J by 4 bases, leaving 19 bases between them. Germline-derived CDR1 and CDR2 are MDHEN and SYDVKM. There are 16 residues in the CDR3. The variable domain in full, with the rest retrieved from reference TRBV28 and TRBJ2-5, is DVKVTQSSRYLVKRTGEKVFLECVQDMDHENMFWYRQDPGLGLRLIYFSYDVKMKEKGDIPEGYSVSREKKERFSLILESASTNQTSMYLCASSSPLEGGGETQYFGPGTRLLVL.

In DNA form, the CDR3 reads TGTGCCAGCAGTCAAACCGGAGCGACCTACGAGCAGTACTTC. Its protein product is CASSQTGATYEQYF. J is TRBJ2-7 and V is TRBV12-3 or TRBV12-4; no clear D. V was clipped by 5 bases and J by 2 bases, with 13 bases between them. CDR3 size: 14 residues.

The gene calls are TRBV28 and TRBJ1-6, with D perhaps TRBD1 (6 bases). Germline V gene lookup returns CDR1 MDHEN and CDR2 SYDVKM. V lost 2 bases and J lost 7, with 12 bases in between. The CDR3 is made up of 15 amino acids. The CDR3 is CASSLDRSLNSPLHF. The CDR3 DNA follows: TGTGCCAGCAGTTTAGACAGGTCCCTAAATTCACCCCTCCACTTT.

CDR3 protein: CASSFQGFNTGELFF. The CDR3 region has the DNA TGTGCCAGCAGTTTTCAGGGGTTTAACACCGGGGAGCTGTTTTTT. The rearrangement links TRBV28 to TRBJ2-2; maybe TRBD1 (6 bases). Germline CDR1 is MDHEN and CDR2 is SYDVKM. V lost 3 bases to trimming and J lost 2 bases, with 10 bases between them. This CDR3 is 15 amino acids long.

The chain couples TRBV12-3 or TRBV12-4 to TRBJ1-3, with 8 bases fitting TRBD1. The CDR3 consists of 17 residues. V shed 7 bases and J 1 base; nucleotides not matched to a gene: 12. CDR3 region: CASILGQGGLSGNTIYF. The CDR3 DNA reads TGTGCCAGCATACTAGGACAGGGAGGTCTTTCTGGAAACACCATATATTTT.

The J gene is TRBJ1-4, the V gene TRBV7-2; D not resolved. There are 15 residues in the CDR3. V was clipped by 3 bases and J by 2 bases, with 10 bases between them. Germline CDR1 reads SGHTA; CDR2 reads FQGNSA. CDR3 amino acids: CASSFSLGTNEKLFF. The CDR3 region has the DNA TGTGCCAGCAGCTTCTCTTTGGGCACTAATGAAAAACTGTTTTTT.

There are a few counts of this clonotype. The rearrangement uses TRBV30 and TRBJ1-1; D is undetermined. CDR1 GTSNPN and CDR2 SVGIG come from the germline V gene (reference sequence). The length of the CDR3 is 12 residues. Trimming cost V 2 bases and J 2 bases, with 6 bases left between them. The CDR3 region has the DNA TGTGCCTGGAGTCGCCTAAACACTGAAGCTTTCTTT. Protein: CAWSRLNTEAFF.

The rearrangement links TRBV12-5 to TRBJ1-5; D call uncertain. CDR3 size: 13 residues. CDR1 is LGHNT and CDR2 is FRNRAP in the germline V gene. V was pared by 2 bases and J by 9 bases, with 11 bases between. This CDR3 is CASGLSLSGPQHF. DNA of the CDR3: TGTGCTAGTGGTTTGTCCCTTTCCGGGCCCCAGCATTTT.

This chain connects TRBV5-5 to TRBJ2-3, with 14 bases identical to TRBD2. Germline trimming cut 3 bases from V and 0 bases from J; bases unmatched to any gene: 6. Germline assignment: CDR1 SGHKS and CDR2 YYEKEE (reference sequence). The CDR3 has 18 residues. The CDR3 here is CASSSGLAGAPSTDTQYF. The CDR3 nucleotides are TGTGCCAGCAGCTCGGGACTAGCGGGGGCCCCTAGCACAGATACGCAGTATTTT.

This clonotype has only a few counts. The chain employs TRBV24-1 and TRBJ1-5; D is unclear. Germline values: CDR1 KGHDR, CDR2 SFDVKD. V lost 5 bases to trimming and J lost 6 bases, with 10 bases between them. This CDR3 has 13 residues. The CDR3 region has the DNA TGTGCCACCAGTGGCTCCGGAAGTCAGCCCCAGCATTTT. Its translation: CATSGSGSQPQHF.

The genes are TRBV3-1 and TRBJ1-6; no definite D call. V lost 0 bases, J lost 7 bases, and 7 bases lay in between. This CDR3 comprises 14 residues. Germline V gene data show CDR1 as LGHDT and CDR2 as YNNKEL (reference sequence). The CDR3 region is CASSQEVRNSPLHF. CDR3 nucleotides: TGTGCCAGCAGCCAAGAGGTGAGGAATTCACCCCTCCACTTT.

The J gene is TRBJ1-6, the V gene TRBV4-3; D is perhaps TRBD1 (5 bases). Germline loops: CDR1 LGHNA, CDR2 YSLEER. Trimming took off 1 base at V and 5 bases at J, with 9 bases between the two ends. The CDR3 length is 15 residues. The CDR3 loop is CASSQAGSNNSPLHF. For the CDR3, the DNA is TGCGCCAGCAGCCAAGCAGGGTCCAATAATTCACCCCTCCACTTT.

The rearrangement uses TRBV10-3 and TRBJ1-2; D is perhaps TRBD1 (5 bases). Between the trimmed V and J ends, which lost 6 bases and 1 base, there was a span of 9 bases. CDR1 is ENHRY and CDR2 is SYGVKD in the germline V gene. The length of the CDR3 is 13 residues. This chain's CDR3 is CAIRTALNYGYTF. The CDR3 region has the DNA TGTGCCATCAGGACAGCCCTTAACTATGGCTACACCTTC.

The chain links TRBV15 to TRBJ1-6; 8 positions match TRBD1. This CDR3 region has 17 residues. Germline V gene data show CDR1 as LNHNV and CDR2 as YYDKDF (reference sequence). Trimming removed 0 bases from V and 7 bases from J; junction bases left unmatched: 8. Here the CDR3 reads CATSRDRWDRKNSPLHF. CDR3 sequence (DNA): TGTGCCACCAGCAGAGATCGGTGGGACAGGAAGAATTCACCCCTCCACTTT.

This clonotype was recorded only once. This chain links TRBV7-2 with TRBJ2-3; the D is unclear. The germline V and J ends were trimmed by 0 bases and 4 bases, with 5 bases remaining between them. CDR1 and CDR2 from the germline V gene are SGHTA and FQGNSA. The CDR3 is made up of 13 amino acids. CDR3 loop: CASSLAFPDTQYF. DNA of the CDR3: TGTGCCAGCAGCTTAGCGTTCCCAGATACGCAGTATTTT.

The V and J genes are TRBV6-2 or TRBV6-3 and TRBJ1-1, with D perhaps matching TRBD1 (5 bases). The CDR3 loop spans 16 amino acids. With 1 base removed from V and 0 bases from J, the gap between germline ends came to 12 bases. Germline V gene data show CDR1 as MNHEY and CDR2 as SVGEGT. Written as DNA, the CDR3 is TGTGCCAGCAGTTACTGGGGGACGGGGATGAACACTGAAGCTTTCTTT. Translating gives CASSYWGTGMNTEAFF.

The chain links TRBV6-6 to TRBJ1-1, with D uncertain. Between the trimmed V and J ends, which lost 2 bases and 4 bases, there was a span of 8 bases. Germline CDR1 reads MNHNY; CDR2 reads SVGAGI (reference sequence). The CDR3 runs 13 residues. CDR3 sequence: CASSYPDGTEAFF. CDR3 DNA sequence: TGTGCCAGCAGTTACCCCGACGGCACTGAAGCTTTCTTT.

This clonotype was counted only a few times. The gene calls are TRBV29-1 and TRBJ1-1; D remains ambiguous. Trimming stripped 2 bases from V and 3 bases from J, with 7 bases between. The CDR3 contains 12 residues. The germline V gene has CDR1 SQVTM and CDR2 ANQGSEA. In nucleotides, the CDR3 is TGCAGCGTTGAAAGGCGGGACACTGAAGCTTTCTTT. It is translated as CSVERRDTEAFF.

This clonotype came up once. V usage is TRBV20-1 and J usage is TRBJ1-5; weak D call: TRBD1 (5 bases). Germline V gives CDR1 DFQATT, CDR2 SNEGSKA (reference sequence). CDR3 length equals 14 residues. The V and J ends lost 3 bases and 7 bases respectively, with 16 bases between them. The CDR3 loop reads CSASLGEVGQPQHF. Here the CDR3 DNA reads TGCAGTGCTAGTTTAGGGGAGGTGGGGCAGCCCCAGCATTTT.

The V gene is TRBV5-1, the J gene TRBJ1-2; 8 nucleotides agree with TRBD1. V was pared by 7 bases and J by 4 bases, with 18 bases of the junction left unmatched. The CDR3 runs 17 residues. Germline assignment: CDR1 SGHRS and CDR2 YFSETQ. CDR3 loop: CASSRDGQGIVVYGYTF. The CDR3 nucleotides read TGCGCCAGCTCCAGGGATGGACAGGGCATCGTGGTCTATGGCTACACCTTC.

The J gene is TRBJ2-5, the V gene TRBV10-3; TRBD1 is a possible D gene (5 bases). Per the germline V gene, CDR1 is ENHRY and CDR2 is SYGVKD. The CDR3 totals 14 residues. V was cut by 5 bases and J by 0 bases, with 10 bases left in between. This CDR3 reads CAISRIGDQETQYF. The DNA for the CDR3 is TGTGCCATCAGTAGGATAGGGGACCAAGAGACCCAGTACTTC.

The chain links TRBV29-1 to TRBJ2-3; no clear D. V gave up 6 bases and J gave up 0 bases, with 10 bases separating them. Germline V gene data show CDR1 as SQVTM and CDR2 as ANQGSEA. This CDR3 region has 13 residues. The CDR3, as DNA: TGCAGCGTAACGCCGACTAGCACAGATACGCAGTATTTT. Translating gives CSVTPTSTDTQYF.

The J gene is TRBJ2-3, the V gene TRBV6-2 or TRBV6-3; D is perhaps TRBD1 (7 bases). CDR1 and CDR2 from the germline V gene are MNHEY and SVGEGT. This CDR3 comprises 14 residues. Trimming removed 5 bases from V and 7 bases from J, with 16 bases in between. The CDR3 spells CASSTPEGANTQYF. CDR3 DNA sequence: TGTGCCAGCAGTACCCCGGAGGGGGCAAATACGCAGTATTTT.